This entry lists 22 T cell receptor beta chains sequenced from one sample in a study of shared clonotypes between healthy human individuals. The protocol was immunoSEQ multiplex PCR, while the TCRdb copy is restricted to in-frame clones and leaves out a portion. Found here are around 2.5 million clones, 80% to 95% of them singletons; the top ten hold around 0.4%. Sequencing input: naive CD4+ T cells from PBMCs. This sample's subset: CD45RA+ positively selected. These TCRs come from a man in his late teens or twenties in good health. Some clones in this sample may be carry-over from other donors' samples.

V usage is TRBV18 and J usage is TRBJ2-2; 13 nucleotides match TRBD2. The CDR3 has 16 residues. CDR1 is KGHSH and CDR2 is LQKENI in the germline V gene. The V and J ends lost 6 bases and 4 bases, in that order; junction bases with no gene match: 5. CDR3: CASSGLAGQLTGELFF. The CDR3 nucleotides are TGTGCCAGCTCGGGACTAGCGGGACAGCTCACCGGGGAGCTGTTTTTT.

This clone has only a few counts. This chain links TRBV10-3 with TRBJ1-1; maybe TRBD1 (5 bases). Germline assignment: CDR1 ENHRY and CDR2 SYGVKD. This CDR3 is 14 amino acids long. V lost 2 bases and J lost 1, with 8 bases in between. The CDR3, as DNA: TGTGCCATCAGTGAGGCCCAGGGGAACACTGAAGCTTTCTTT. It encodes CAISEAQGNTEAFF.

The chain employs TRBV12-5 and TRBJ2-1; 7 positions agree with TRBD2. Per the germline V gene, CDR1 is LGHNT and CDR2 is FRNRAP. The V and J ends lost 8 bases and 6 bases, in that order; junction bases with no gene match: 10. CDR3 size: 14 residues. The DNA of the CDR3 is TGTGCTAGTCAGGTACTGGGAGGGGTCAATGAGCAGTTCTTC. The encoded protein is CASQVLGGVNEQFF.

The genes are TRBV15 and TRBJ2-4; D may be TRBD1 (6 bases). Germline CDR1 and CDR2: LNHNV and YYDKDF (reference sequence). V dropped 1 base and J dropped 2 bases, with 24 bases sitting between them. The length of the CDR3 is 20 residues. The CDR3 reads CATSRGPRGYLITSKNIQYF. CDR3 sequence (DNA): TGTGCCACCAGCAGAGGTCCTAGGGGGTACCTCATCACCTCCAAAAACATTCAGTACTTC.

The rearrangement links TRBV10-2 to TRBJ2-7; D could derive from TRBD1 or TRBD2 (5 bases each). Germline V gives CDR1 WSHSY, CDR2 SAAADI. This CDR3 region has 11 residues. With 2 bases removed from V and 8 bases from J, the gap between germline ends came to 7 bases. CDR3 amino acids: CASSERDQQYF. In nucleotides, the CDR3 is TGCGCCAGCAGTGAGAGGGACCAGCAGTACTTC.

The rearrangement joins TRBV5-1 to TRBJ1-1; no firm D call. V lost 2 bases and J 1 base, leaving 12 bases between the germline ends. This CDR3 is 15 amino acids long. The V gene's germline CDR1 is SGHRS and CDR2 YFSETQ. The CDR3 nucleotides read TGCGCCAGCAGCTTTTCGTCGCCGGGGAACACTGAAGCTTTCTTT. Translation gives CASSFSSPGNTEAFF.

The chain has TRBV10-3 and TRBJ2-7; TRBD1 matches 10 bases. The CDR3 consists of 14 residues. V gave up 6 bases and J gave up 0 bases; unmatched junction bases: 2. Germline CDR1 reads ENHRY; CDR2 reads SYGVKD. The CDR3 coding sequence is TGTGCCATCAGGGGGACAGGGGCCTCCTACGAGCAGTACTTC. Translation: CAIRGTGASYEQYF.

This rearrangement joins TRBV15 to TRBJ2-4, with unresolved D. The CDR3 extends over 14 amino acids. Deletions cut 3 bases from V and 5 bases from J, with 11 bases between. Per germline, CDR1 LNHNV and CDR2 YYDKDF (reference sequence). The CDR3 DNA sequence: TGTGCCACCAGCAGGGCCTTAACCCAAAACATTCAGTACTTC. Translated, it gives CATSRALTQNIQYF.

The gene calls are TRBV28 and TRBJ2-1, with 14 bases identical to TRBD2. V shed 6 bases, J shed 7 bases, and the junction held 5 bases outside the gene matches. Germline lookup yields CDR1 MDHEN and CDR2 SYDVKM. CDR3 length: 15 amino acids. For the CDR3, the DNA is TGTGCCAGCAGCTGGGGACTAGCGGGAGTGAATGAGCAGTTCTTC. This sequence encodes CASSWGLAGVNEQFF.

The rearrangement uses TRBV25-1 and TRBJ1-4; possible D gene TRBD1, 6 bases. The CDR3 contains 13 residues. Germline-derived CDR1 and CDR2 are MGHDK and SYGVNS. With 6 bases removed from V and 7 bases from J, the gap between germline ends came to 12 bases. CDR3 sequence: CASSLQGIEKLFF. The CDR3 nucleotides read TGTGCCAGCAGCCTCCAGGGGATTGAAAAACTGTTTTTT.

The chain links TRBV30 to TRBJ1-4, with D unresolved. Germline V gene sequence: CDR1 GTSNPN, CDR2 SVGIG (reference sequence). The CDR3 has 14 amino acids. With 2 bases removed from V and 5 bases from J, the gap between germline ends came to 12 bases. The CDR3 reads CAWSKFSQNEKLFF. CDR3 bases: TGTGCCTGGAGTAAGTTTTCCCAGAATGAAAAACTGTTTTTT.

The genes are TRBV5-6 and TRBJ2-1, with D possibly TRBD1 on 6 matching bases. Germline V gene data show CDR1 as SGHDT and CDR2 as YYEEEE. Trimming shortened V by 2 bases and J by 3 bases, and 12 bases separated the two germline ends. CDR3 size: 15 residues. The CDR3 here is CASSFDRILYNEQFF. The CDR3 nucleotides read TGTGCCAGCAGCTTTGACAGGATCCTCTACAATGAGCAGTTCTTC.

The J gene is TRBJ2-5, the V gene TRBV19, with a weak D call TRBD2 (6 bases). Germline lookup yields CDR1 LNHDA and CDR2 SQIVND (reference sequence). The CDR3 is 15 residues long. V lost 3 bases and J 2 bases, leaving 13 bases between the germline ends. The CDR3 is CASSISGGEQETQYF. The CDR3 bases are TGTGCCAGTAGTATTTCCGGCGGGGAACAAGAGACCCAGTACTTC. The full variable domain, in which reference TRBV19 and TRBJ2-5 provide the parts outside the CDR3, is DGGITQSPKYLFRKEGQNVTLSCEQNLNHDAMYWYRQDPGQGLRLIYYSQIVNDFQKGDIAEGYSVSREKKESFPLTVTSAQKNPTAFYLCASSISGGEQETQYFGPGTRLLVL.

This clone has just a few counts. The CDR3 bases are TGCGCCAGCAGCTTGGCCGTGGACAGGGGCGGCCACGAGCAGTACTTC. It specifies CASSLAVDRGGHEQYF. The chain couples TRBV5-1 to TRBJ2-7, with 9 bases identical to TRBD1. Looked up from germline, CDR1 is SGHRS and CDR2 is YFSETQ. The CDR3 is 16 amino acids. J was trimmed by 5 bases and V by 0 bases; bases with no gene match: 9.

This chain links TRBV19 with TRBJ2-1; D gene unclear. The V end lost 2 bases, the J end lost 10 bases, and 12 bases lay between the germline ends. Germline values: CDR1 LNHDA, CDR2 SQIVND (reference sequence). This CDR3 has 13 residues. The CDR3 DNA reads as TGTGCCAGTAGTATACGTCCAGTAGGGGAGCAGTTCTTC. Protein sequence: CASSIRPVGEQFF. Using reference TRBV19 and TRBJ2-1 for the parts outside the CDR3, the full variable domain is DGGITQSPKYLFRKEGQNVTLSCEQNLNHDAMYWYRQDPGQGLRLIYYSQIVNDFQKGDIAEGYSVSREKKESFPLTVTSAQKNPTAFYLCASSIRPVGEQFFGPGTRLTVL.

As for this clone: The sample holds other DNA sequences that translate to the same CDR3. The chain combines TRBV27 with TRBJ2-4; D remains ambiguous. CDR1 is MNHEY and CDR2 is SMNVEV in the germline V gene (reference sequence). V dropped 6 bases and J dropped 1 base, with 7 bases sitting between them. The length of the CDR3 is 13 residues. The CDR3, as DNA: TGTGCCAGCAGCCCTCTGGCCAAAAACATTCAGTACTTC. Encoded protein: CASSPLAKNIQYF.

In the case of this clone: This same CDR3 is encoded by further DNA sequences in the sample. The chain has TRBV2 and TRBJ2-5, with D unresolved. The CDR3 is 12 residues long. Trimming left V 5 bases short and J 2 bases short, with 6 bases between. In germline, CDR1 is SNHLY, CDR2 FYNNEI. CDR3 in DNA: TGTGCCAGCAGTTACAGTCAAGAGACCCAGTACTTC. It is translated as CASSYSQETQYF.

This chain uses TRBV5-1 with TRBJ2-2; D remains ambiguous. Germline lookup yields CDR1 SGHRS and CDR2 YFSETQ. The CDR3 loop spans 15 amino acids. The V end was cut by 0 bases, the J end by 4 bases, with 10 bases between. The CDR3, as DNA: TGCGCCAGCAGCTTGGCCCCAGAACTCACCGGGGAGCTGTTTTTT. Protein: CASSLAPELTGELFF.

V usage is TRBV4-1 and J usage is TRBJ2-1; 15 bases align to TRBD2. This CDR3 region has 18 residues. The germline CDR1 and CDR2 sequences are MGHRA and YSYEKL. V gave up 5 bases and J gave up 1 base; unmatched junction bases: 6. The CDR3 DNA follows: TGCGCCAGCAGCTACCTAGGACTAGCGGGAGGGTCCTACAATGAGCAGTTCTTC. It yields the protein CASSYLGLAGGSYNEQFF.

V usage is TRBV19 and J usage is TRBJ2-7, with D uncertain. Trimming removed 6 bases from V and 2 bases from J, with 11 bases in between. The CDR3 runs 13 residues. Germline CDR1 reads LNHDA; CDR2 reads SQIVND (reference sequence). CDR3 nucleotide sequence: TGTGCCAGTAGCCGAACTGGCCCCTACGAGCAGTACTTC. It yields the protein CASSRTGPYEQYF.

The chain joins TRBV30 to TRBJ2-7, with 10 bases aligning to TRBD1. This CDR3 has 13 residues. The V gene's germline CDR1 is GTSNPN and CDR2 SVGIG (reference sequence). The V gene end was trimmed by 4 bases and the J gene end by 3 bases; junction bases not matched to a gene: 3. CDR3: CAWKDRGLYEQYF. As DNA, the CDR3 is TGTGCCTGGAAAGACAGGGGGCTCTACGAGCAGTACTTC.

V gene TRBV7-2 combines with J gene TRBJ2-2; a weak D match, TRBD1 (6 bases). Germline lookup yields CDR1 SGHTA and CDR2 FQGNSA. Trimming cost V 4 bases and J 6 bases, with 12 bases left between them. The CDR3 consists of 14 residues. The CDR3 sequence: CASSSQGIAGELFF. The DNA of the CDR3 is TGTGCCAGCAGCTCCCAGGGGATTGCCGGGGAGCTGTTTTTT.